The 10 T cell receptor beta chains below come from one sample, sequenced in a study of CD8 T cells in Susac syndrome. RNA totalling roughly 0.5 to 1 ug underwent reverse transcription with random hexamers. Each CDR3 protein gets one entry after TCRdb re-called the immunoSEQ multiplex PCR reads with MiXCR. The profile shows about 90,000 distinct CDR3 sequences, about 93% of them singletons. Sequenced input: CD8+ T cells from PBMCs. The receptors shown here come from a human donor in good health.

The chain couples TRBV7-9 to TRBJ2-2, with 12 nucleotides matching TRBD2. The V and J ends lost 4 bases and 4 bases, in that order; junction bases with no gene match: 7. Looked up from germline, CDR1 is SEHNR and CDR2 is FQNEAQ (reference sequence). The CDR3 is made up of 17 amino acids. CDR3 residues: CASSYGLAGKVTGELFF. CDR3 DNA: TGTGCCAGCAGCTACGGACTAGCGGGGAAAGTCACCGGGGAGCTGTTTTTT.

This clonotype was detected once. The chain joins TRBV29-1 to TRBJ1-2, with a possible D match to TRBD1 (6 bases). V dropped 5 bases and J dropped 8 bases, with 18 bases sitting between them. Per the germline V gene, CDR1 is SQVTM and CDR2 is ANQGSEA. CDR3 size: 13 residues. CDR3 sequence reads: CSVPDSSTGGYTF. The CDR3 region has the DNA TGCAGCGTTCCGGACAGCTCAACAGGCGGCTACACCTTC.

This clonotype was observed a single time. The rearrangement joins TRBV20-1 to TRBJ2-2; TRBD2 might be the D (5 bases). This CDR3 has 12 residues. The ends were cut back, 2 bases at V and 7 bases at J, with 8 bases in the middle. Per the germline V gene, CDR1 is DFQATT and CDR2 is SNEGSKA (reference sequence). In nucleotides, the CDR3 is TGCAGTGCTAGACTCGAGGGCGGGGAGCTGTTTTTT. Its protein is CSARLEGGELFF.

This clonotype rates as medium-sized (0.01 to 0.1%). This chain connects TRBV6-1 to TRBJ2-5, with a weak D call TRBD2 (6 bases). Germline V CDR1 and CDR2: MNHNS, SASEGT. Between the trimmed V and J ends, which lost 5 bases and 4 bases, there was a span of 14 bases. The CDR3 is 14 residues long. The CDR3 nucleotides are TGTGCCAGCAGTTCGTTGGGGGGTTCAGAGACCCAGTACTTC. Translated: CASSSLGGSETQYF.

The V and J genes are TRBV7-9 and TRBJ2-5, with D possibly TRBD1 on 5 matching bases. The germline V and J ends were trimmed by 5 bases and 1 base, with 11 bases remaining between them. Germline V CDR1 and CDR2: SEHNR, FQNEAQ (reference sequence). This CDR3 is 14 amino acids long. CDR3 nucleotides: TGTGCCAGCAGCCAACGACAGCGCCAAGAGACCCAGTACTTC. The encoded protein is CASSQRQRQETQYF. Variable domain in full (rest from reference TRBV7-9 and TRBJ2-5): DTGVSQNPRHKITKRGQNVTFRCDPISEHNRLYWYRQTLGQGPEFLTYFQNEAQLEKSRLLSDRFSAERPKGSFSTLEIQRTEQGDSAMYLCASSQRQRQETQYFGPGTRLLVL.

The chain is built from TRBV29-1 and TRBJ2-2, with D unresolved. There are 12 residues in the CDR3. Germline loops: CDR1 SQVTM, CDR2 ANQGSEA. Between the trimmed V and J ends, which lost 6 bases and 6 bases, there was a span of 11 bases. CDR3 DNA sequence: TGCAGCGTCGTCGACAAGTCCGGGGAGCTGTTTTTT. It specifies CSVVDKSGELFF.

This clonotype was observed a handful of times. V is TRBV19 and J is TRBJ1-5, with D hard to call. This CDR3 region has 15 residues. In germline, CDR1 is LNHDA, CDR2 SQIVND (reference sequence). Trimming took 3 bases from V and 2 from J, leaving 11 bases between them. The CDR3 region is CASSIGLRGNQPQHF. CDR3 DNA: TGTGCCAGTAGTATCGGCCTTCGGGGCAATCAGCCCCAGCATTTT.

The CDR3 DNA is TGTGCCAGCATGGGGCAGGGTGAGGACGAGCAGTACTTC. The encoded protein is CASMGQGEDEQYF. The J gene is TRBJ2-7, the V gene TRBV12-3 or TRBV12-4; a weak D match, TRBD1 (5 bases). Trimming cost V 7 bases and J 5 bases, with 15 bases left between them. This CDR3 is built from 13 residues.

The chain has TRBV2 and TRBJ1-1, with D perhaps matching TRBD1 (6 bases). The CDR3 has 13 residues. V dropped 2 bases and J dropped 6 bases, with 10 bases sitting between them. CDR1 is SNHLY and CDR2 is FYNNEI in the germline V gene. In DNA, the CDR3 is TGTGCCAGCAGTGAATCGACAGGTTCTGAAGCTTTCTTT. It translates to CASSESTGSEAFF.

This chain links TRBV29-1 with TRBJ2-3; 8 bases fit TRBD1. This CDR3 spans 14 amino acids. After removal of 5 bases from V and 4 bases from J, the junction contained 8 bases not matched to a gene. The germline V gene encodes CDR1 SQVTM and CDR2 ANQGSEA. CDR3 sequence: CSVFWDRQADTQYF. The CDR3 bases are TGCAGCGTTTTTTGGGACAGGCAGGCAGATACGCAGTATTTT.